Shown below are 8 T cell receptor beta chains from a single sample sequenced in a study of OX40 agonist ivuxolimab in advanced cancers. Using immunoSEQ multiplex PCR, the repertoire was profiled, and TCRdb retains in-frame clones only, with some absent. This sample has roughly 75,000 clones, with about four fifths found just once. The sample in question was CD4+ or CD8+ T cells sorted from blood, obtained in a trial of the OX40 agonist ivuxolimab. These receptors were taken from an adult with an advanced solid tumor such as melanoma, head and neck, liver or kidney cancer.

As DNA, the CDR3 is TGTGCCAGCAGTTTGCCGCGCACGAAATTTGGCTACACCTTC. It codes for CASSLPRTKFGYTF. The chain uses TRBV28 and TRBJ1-2, with D unclear. Germline values: CDR1 MDHEN, CDR2 SYDVKM. This CDR3 comprises 14 residues. Trimming removed 3 bases from V and 7 bases from J, with 15 bases in between.

This chain joins TRBV5-1 and TRBJ1-2; 8 nucleotides agree with TRBD1. Germline assignment: CDR1 SGHRS and CDR2 YFSETQ. The CDR3 covers 14 residues. The junction had 6 bases not matched to a gene; V was cut back by 6 bases and J by 2 bases. The CDR3 region has the DNA TGCGCCAGCAAACTCCGGGACAGGAACTATGGCTACACCTTC. Its protein product is CASKLRDRNYGYTF.

The chain joins TRBV5-1 to TRBJ2-1; D is uncertain. With 0 bases removed from V and 4 bases from J, the gap between germline ends came to 2 bases. CDR3 length equals 12 residues. Per the germline V gene, CDR1 is SGHRS and CDR2 is YFSETQ. The CDR3 loop reads CASSLDYNEQFF. CDR3 DNA sequence: TGCGCCAGCAGCTTGGATTACAATGAGCAGTTCTTC.

The gene calls are TRBV29-1 and TRBJ2-7; D remains unclear. The germline V gene encodes CDR1 SQVTM and CDR2 ANQGSEA. With 2 bases removed from V and 5 bases from J, the gap between germline ends came to 13 bases. The CDR3 length is 13 residues. CDR3 sequence (DNA): TGCAGCGTTGAAACCAGGTCTAGGAACGAGCAGTACTTC. Its translation is CSVETRSRNEQYF.

CDR3 DNA: TGTGCCAGCAGTGAATGGGGTGAAAAACTGTTTTTT. Translation gives CASSEWGEKLFF. The chain is built from TRBV25-1 and TRBJ1-4; D is unclear. This CDR3 spans 12 amino acids. The V end was cut by 1 base, the J end by 7 bases, with 4 bases between. The V gene's germline CDR1 is MGHDK and CDR2 SYGVNS. Combining the CDR3 with reference TRBV25-1 and TRBJ1-4 gives the whole variable domain EADIYQTPRYLVIGTGKKITLECSQTMGHDKMYWYQQDPGMELHLIHYSYGVNSTEKGDLSSESTVSRIRTEHFPLTLESARPSHTSQYLCASSEWGEKLFFGSGTQLSVL.

This clone has just a few counts. The V gene is TRBV7-8, the J gene TRBJ1-2; unclear D gene. The CDR3 is 13 amino acids. Trimming left V 5 bases short and J 2 bases short, with 9 bases between. The germline gives CDR1 SGHVS, CDR2 FQNEAQ. DNA for the CDR3: TGTGCCAGCAGCCATAGCGCCAACTATGGCTACACCTTC. This sequence encodes CASSHSANYGYTF. The variable domain in full, with the rest retrieved from reference TRBV7-8 and TRBJ1-2, is GAGVSQSPRYKVAKRGQDVALRCDPISGHVSLFWYQQALGQGPEFLTYFQNEAQLDKSGLPSDRFFAERPEGSVSTLKIQRTQQEDSAVYLCASSHSANYGYTFGSGTRLTVV.

The genes are TRBV5-5 and TRBJ2-6; D is ambiguous. The length of the CDR3 is 15 residues. From germline, CDR1 is SGHKS and CDR2 YYEKEE (reference sequence). V gave up 3 bases and J gave up 2 bases, with 9 bases separating them. The CDR3 region is CASSSLGTGANVLTF. CDR3 bases: TGTGCCAGCAGCTCCCTCGGTACTGGGGCCAACGTCCTGACTTTC.

The chain has TRBV5-1 and TRBJ1-1; perhaps TRBD1 as D (5 bases). This CDR3 has 13 amino acids. Per germline, CDR1 SGHRS and CDR2 YFSETQ. V lost 1 base and J lost 4, with 8 bases in between. The CDR3 is CASSLWGFTEAFF. CDR3 in DNA: TGCGCCAGCAGCTTGTGGGGGTTCACTGAAGCTTTCTTT.